This TCR beta chain is drawn from a study of cytomegalovirus exposure and HLA in healthy donors (dated by TCRdb to about 2017). Study-wide context: In an earlier analysis of roughly 590 of the donors, approximately 260 Gb of sequence data and 117 million unique TCR beta sequences from about 180 million T cells were reported. Roughly five DR-DQ haplotypes were handled as single units for association and clustering, since linkage in the cohort was strong. Every repertoire in the discovery cohort had been generated on one and the same sequencing platform. Among 300 to 500 genotyped donors of the cohort, an average of approximately 240,000 unique TCR beta nucleotide sequences was sequenced per donor, of which 15% to 20% were non-productive. In addition to the first cohort of around 670 subjects, a separate validation cohort of approximately 120 different subjects was used. In an earlier analysis of 550 to 700 of the donors, high-throughput TCR beta sequencing was used to judge whether each TCR beta V gene segment behaved as functional or pseudogenic. Donor age, sex, ethnicity and CMV serostatus were compiled alongside the repertoire data. Among the approximately 400 genotyped donors, 81% belonged to the genetic ancestry cluster associated with self-reported Caucasian donors. In a later analysis, previously published TCR beta repertoires from several hundred donors were re-analyzed and high-resolution HLA genotyping was added so that TCR occurrence patterns could be studied. Rather than drawing on any new phenotypic data, the later analysis identified candidate immune exposures from TCR beta sequences and the way those sequences occurred across donors. HLA typing covered class I and class II loci at four-digit resolution. The study aimed to test whether signatures of past pathogen exposure could be identified by cataloging public T cell receptors. The number of typed donors differed by locus: about 620-640 for A, B, C, DRB1 and DQB1; about 520 for DQA1; around 580 for DPA1; and approximately 450 for DPB1. To predict cytomegalovirus infection status, the study combined high-throughput TCR immunosequencing, statistical association of individual TCRs with disease status, and machine learning. In a later genetic analysis, genome-wide SNP genotypes for about 55% of the 666 donors were used, and that subset was treated as a discovery cohort. Using immunosequencing, the study profiled T cell repertoires from fewer than 850 subjects and related those repertoires to cytomegalovirus serostatus. An early release that covered approximately 600 HLA-typed donors contained approximately 300 gigabases of sequencing data and roughly 84 million unique TCR sequences. Overall results and qualifications from the work: Broadly in line with IMGT annotations, most TCR beta V segments showed up in productive rearrangements about 87% or about 30% of the time in an earlier analysis of around 550 of the donors. A few of the identified cytomegalovirus-associated TCR beta chains were confirmed in vitro to be specific for cytomegalovirus antigens. The sequencing pipeline was judged likely to have produced a cluster of highly shared sequence variants as a technical artifact. According to a later genetic analysis, donors in an Asian-associated ancestry cluster had fewer N-insertions in productive TCRs than the roughly 670-donor mean. A further reported finding was that TCR beta sequences accurately predicted the HLA-A and HLA-B alleles for most subjects in the first cohort. According to a later analysis, most CMV-associated TCR beta chains appeared to be HLA-restricted, and the HLA associations seemed to be driven largely by CMV exposure. According to the authors, the approach could potentially be generalized to other disease states and immunological phenotypes. The classifier was reported to diagnose cytomegalovirus status with high specificity and sensitivity in both the original cohort and the validation cohort. A later analysis found that TCR association rates varied across HLA loci, with DRB1 alleles showing the most associated TCRs and HLA-C alleles the fewest. About 17 rarely observed V segments, including chromosome 9 orphons, were excluded from the earlier analysis of about 600 of the donors because counts were too low. Most TCR sequences were observed very rarely across donors, whereas some public TCRs were present in many individuals. When HLA alleles, especially DR and DQ, strongly co-occurred, TCR associations were difficult to assign to individual alleles. For the cohort, immune exposure information was limited to CMV serostatus. Correlated functional status among segregating V segments might be attributable to linkage disequilibrium, but an unknown experimental factor could not be ruled out. A total of 164 TCR beta chains were listed by the study as associated with cytomegalovirus. Because HLA typing was missing for some donors at each locus, association tests included only the typed subset. Sequencing depth was assumed to be roughly uniform across donors in the presence/absence analyses, though that assumption may not hold. Several of the top co-occurrence clusters appeared to be linked to parvovirus B19, influenza, CMV and Epstein-Barr virus, according to a later analysis. In this cohort, only TCR beta chains were sequenced, and detectable features were limited by the absence of alpha or paired-chain data. In a later analysis, some 17,000 TCR beta sequences were associated with specific HLA alleles at a false discovery rate of 0.05. An association between a missense DCLRE1C variant and V-gene and J-gene trimming of TCR beta chains was found in a later genetic analysis and replicated in an independent cohort. In a later analysis, HLA-associated TCR beta chains were found to be more clonally expanded and to have lower generation probabilities than equally common non-associated chains. Because the 87-base-pair reads could not distinguish some IMGT-functional V segments, including TRBV6-2 and TRBV6-3, those segments were excluded.

The cohort comprised around 700 healthy bone marrow donors. At the time of sampling, all cohort members were nominally healthy, though unrecorded immune exposures were likely present. The donor tested CMV seronegative and was one of the 352 seronegative cohort members. A peripheral blood sample was provided by each donor, and peripheral blood mononuclear cells were used for TCR beta sequencing. The Qiagen DNeasy Blood Extraction Kit was used to extract genomic DNA from the blood cell samples. With respect to this clone: The target of this receptor is not known. Base qualities are not at hand, and no much larger clone is one base apart.

Receptor libraries were prepared by the immunoSEQ multiplex PCR assay. For the multiplex PCR, a mixture combining 60 forward primers for TCR Vbeta segments and 13 reverse primers for TCR Jbeta segments was used. Amplification of the CDR3 region of rearranged TCR beta genes was performed with a multiplex PCR assay on genomic DNA. On the Illumina HiSeq System, the amplified TCR beta libraries were sequenced as 87-base-pair reads. Per the original workflow: A later analysis tallied 75 million to 95 million unique TCR beta chains across the 610 or so repertoires, and approximately 12 million of those chains were shared by two or more donors. Raw reads were error-corrected and collapsed into unique sequences with a nearest-neighbor algorithm that merged closely related sequences to remove PCR and sequencing errors. V, D and J gene segments were assigned by aligning CDR3 sequences to IMGT reference sequences. For a sequence to be retained, at least a six-nucleotide match to both a V gene segment and a J gene segment was required. A rearrangement was called productive if the CDR3 had no stop codons and remained in frame with V and J, and every other rearrangement was called non-productive. Following IMGT convention, CDR3 was defined as the stretch from the second conserved V-encoded cysteine up to the conserved J-encoded phenylalanine. Sequences without an unambiguous match to a single V gene segment were excluded from the earlier analysis of almost 600 of the donors. In an earlier analysis of some 590 of the donors, a V segment was called functional when productive rearrangements were above 56.7%, and segregating when the standard deviation between donors exceeded 5%. A statistical classification framework was built to diagnose cytomegalovirus status from the catalog of TCR beta chain sequences. In a later analysis, TCR nucleotide sequences were compared against IMGT/GENE-DB human TR gene sequences so that V and J genes could be assigned. A later analysis assigned CDR3 sequences and most-parsimonious VDJ recombination scenarios with the TCRdist pipeline. In a later analysis, every TCR beta chain was defined by the combination of its CDR3 amino acid sequence and its V-gene family, and reads without a unique V-gene family were dropped. As a way to deal with suspected cross-contamination and a sequencing artifact, a later analysis dropped under 600 nucleotide sequences that were highly shared and had low generation probability. A later analysis calculated a clonal expansion index for each public chain from normalized within-repertoire ranks of inferred template counts. Generation probabilities in a later analysis came from a VDJ recombination model fitted to out-of-frame rearrangements, and those results were checked against IGoR. In a later analysis, hypergeometric tests were used to score TCR-TCR, TCR-HLA and TCR-CMV co-occurrence, with a repertoire-size bias correction applied to TCR pairs. A later analysis estimated false discovery rates by permuting HLA or CMV assignments 20 times. In a later analysis, co-occurring TCRs were grouped using DBSCAN, with TCRdist sequence similarity added in when clustering inside HLA-allele-positive subsets. Repertoires with fewer than 30,000 or more than 120,000 public chains, plus five repertoires with anomalous nucleotide sharing, were excluded from co-occurrence clustering. Not all clones reach the TCRdb copy of this immuneACCESS table, which keeps in-frame sequences only. Checked studies attribute under half of the gap to unresolved V genes and leave the rest unexplained. Clone size and the V and J calls come from that table; the DNA yielded D and trimming. The sample includes 100,000 or so clones, with around 73% observed a single time. The ten biggest clones cover 1.3% of the sample.

The germline V gene (reference sequence) yields SEHNR for CDR1 and FQNEAQ for CDR2. V sheds 6 bases and J sheds 8 bases, leaving 14 bases between their ends. From cysteine to phenylalanine, the CDR3 is 13 amino acids long. Only the CDR3 portion is preserved as DNA: 39 bases, with reading frame beginning at the first base. The rearranged segments are TRBV7-9 and TRBJ2-1, with the D gene too uncertain to name. Sequencing was performed on PBMCs. This TCR was recovered from a man aged 30-40 years in good health and CMV-seronegative. The sequenced DNA: TGTGCCAGCAGACCACCTCCCACAGATGAGCAGTTCTTC. Translated, this is CASRPPPTDEQFF. The CDR3 plus the reference TRBV7-9 and TRBJ2-1 genes for the other parts give the full variable domain: DTGVSQNPRHKITKRGQNVTFRCDPISEHNRLYWYRQTLGQGPEFLTYFQNEAQLEKSRLLSDRFSAERPKGSFSTLEIQRTEQGDSAMYLCASRPPPTDEQFFGPGTRLTVL.